One sample yielded the 4 T cell receptor beta chains listed below, sequenced in a study of CD8 T cells in Susac syndrome. The RNA, 0.5 to 1 ug, was put through reverse transcription using random hexamers. One entry per CDR3 protein results from TCRdb running MiXCR on the immunoSEQ multiplex PCR reads. The sample lists hundreds of thousands of distinct CDR3 sequences, roughly 81% seen once, with approximately 0.12% in the top ten. Source material: CD8+ T cells from PBMCs. These receptor sequences come from a human donor with multiple sclerosis.

In its sample, this clonotype was seen once. V usage is TRBV18 and J usage is TRBJ2-7; a possible D gene is TRBD1 (6 bases). With 1 base removed from V and 7 bases from J, the gap between germline ends came to 17 bases. CDR1 is KGHSH, CDR2 LQKENI, per germline. The CDR3 is 15 residues long. CDR3 loop: CASSPLGTTRGEQYF. CDR3 nucleotides: TGTGCCAGCTCACCACTAGGGACAACCCGTGGTGAGCAGTACTTC.

The rearrangement joins TRBV7-6 to TRBJ2-7; unclear D gene. The CDR3 covers 14 residues. From germline, CDR1 is SGHVS and CDR2 FNYEAQ. V was pared by 0 bases and J by 0 bases, with 6 bases between. CDR3 sequence (DNA): TGTGCCAGCAGCTTAGCGATGACCTCCTACGAGCAGTACTTC. It encodes CASSLAMTSYEQYF.

With respect to this clonotype: Germline and junction disagree at one end, which may indicate a read error. The chain employs TRBV16 and TRBJ2-7; D not resolved. There are 11 residues in the CDR3. CDR1 and CDR2 from the germline V gene are KGHSY and FQNENV. CDR3 region: CASSPSHEQYF. The DNA of the CDR3 is TGTGCCAGCAGCCCCTCCCACGAGCAGTACTTC. Together with reference TRBV16 and TRBJ2-7, the CDR3 gives the full variable domain: GEEVAQTPKHLVRGEGQKAKLYCAPIKGHSYVFWYQQVLKNEFKFLISFQNENVFDETGMPKERFSAKCLPNSPCSLEIQATKLEDSAVYFCASSPSHEQYFGPGTRLTVT.

This sequence joins TRBV19 and TRBJ2-1; 13 bases are a match to TRBD2. The CDR3 covers 15 residues. Germline lookup yields CDR1 LNHDA and CDR2 SQIVND (reference sequence). V dropped 7 bases and J dropped 6; count of bases not matched to a gene: 6. Here the CDR3 DNA reads TGTGCCAGTACCCGGACTAGCGGGAGTAGCAATGAGCAGTTCTTC. Translation gives CASTRTSGSSNEQFF. Full variable domain (remainder filled in from reference TRBV19 and TRBJ2-1): DGGITQSPKYLFRKEGQNVTLSCEQNLNHDAMYWYRQDPGQGLRLIYYSQIVNDFQKGDIAEGYSVSREKKESFPLTVTSAQKNPTAFYLCASTRTSGSSNEQFFGPGTRLTVL.